The clone carrying this T cell receptor (beta chain) was seen only a few times. From the 5' RACE reads, TCRdb called clonotypes with MiXCR, one entry per CDR3 protein. The sample has 450,000 or so distinct CDR3 sequences; 24% are singletons. The sample originates from a study of identical twins. This CDR3 has 14 residues. Trimming left V 3 bases short and J 0 bases short, with 9 bases between. Germline V gives CDR1 DFQATT, CDR2 SNEGSKA (reference sequence). The same data also contributed to another study, on T cells expressing NK-cell markers. That source notes: Sorted CD3+CD56-NKG2C+, CD3+CD56+NKG2C- and CD3+CD56+NKG2C+ T cells were the source of the TCR beta repertoires. In the group of eight sequenced donors, seven were HCMV-seropositive and one was seronegative.

Sequenced input: CD4+ T cells sorted from blood. This chain links TRBV20-1 with TRBJ2-1; possibly TRBD1 or TRBD2 for D (5 bases each). The source is a woman under 30 in good health. CDR3 nucleotides: TGCAGTGCTAGTAGGGGACCCTCCTACAATGAGCAGTTCTTC. As protein: CSASRGPSYNEQFF.